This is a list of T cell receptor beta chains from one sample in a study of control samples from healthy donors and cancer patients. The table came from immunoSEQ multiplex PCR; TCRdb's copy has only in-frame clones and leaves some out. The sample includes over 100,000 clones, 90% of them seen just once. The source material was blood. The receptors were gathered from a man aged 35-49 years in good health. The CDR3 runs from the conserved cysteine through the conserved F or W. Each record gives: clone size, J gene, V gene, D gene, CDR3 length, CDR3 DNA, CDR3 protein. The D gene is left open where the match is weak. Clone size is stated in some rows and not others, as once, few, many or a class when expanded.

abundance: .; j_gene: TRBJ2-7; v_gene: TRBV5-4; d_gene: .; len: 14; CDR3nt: TGTGCCAGCAGCTTGGCCGGGGGACCCGGGGAGCAGTACTTC; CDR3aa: CASSLAGGPGEQYF
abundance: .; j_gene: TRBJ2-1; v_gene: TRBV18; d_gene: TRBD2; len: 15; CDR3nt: TGTGCCAGCTCACTAGCGGGGGGCTCCTACAATGAGCAGTTCTTC; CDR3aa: CASSLAGGSYNEQFF
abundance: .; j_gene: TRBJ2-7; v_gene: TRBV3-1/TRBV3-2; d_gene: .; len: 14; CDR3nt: TGTGCCAGCAGCCAAACCTCCAGGGACCACGAGCAGTACTTC; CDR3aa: CASSQTSRDHEQYF
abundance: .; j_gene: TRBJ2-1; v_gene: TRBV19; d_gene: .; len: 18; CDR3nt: TGTGCCAGTAGTACGGGAGAGGACACAGGGTTGCGGGGCACTGAGCAGTTCTTC; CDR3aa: CASSTGEDTGLRGTEQFF
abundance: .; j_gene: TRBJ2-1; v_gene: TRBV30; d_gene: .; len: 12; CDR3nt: TGTGCCTGGACCGGCGGTCCCGTTGAGCAGTTCTTC; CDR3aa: CAWTGGPVEQFF
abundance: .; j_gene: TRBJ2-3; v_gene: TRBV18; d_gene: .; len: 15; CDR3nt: TGTGCCAGCTCACCATTGGGAGGATTCACAGATACGCAGTATTTT; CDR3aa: CASSPLGGFTDTQYF
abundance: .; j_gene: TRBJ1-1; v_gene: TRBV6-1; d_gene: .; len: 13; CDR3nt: TGTGCCAGCAGTGAATCTAGGGGAACTGAAGCTTTCTTT; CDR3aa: CASSESRGTEAFF
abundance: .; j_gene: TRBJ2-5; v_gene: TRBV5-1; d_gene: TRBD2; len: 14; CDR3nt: TGCGCCAGCAGCCCTAGCGGGGGTCAAGAGACCCAGTACTTC; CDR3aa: CASSPSGGQETQYF
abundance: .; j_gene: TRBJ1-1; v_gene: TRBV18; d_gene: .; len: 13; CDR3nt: TGTGCCAGCTCACCACGGGGTTATGGGGAAGCTTTCTTT; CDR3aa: CASSPRGYGEAFF
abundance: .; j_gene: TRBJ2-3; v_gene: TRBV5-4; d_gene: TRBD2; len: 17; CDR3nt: TGTGCCAGCAGCACCCGGACTAGCGGCCAAAGCACAGATACGCAGTATTTT; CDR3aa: CASSTRTSGQSTDTQYF
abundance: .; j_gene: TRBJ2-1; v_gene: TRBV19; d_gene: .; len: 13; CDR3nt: TGTGCCAGTAGTCAGGGTACCTACAATGAGCAGTTCTTC; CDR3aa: CASSQGTYNEQFF
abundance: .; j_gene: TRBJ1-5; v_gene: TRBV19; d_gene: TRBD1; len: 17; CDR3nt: TGTGCCAGTAGTCCGCGGACAGGGGGAAAAATAAATCAGCCCCAGCATTTT; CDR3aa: CASSPRTGGKINQPQHF
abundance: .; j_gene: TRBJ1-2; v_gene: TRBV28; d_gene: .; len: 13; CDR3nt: TGTGCCAGCAGTCCAACAGGGATCTATGGCTACACCTTC; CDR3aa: CASSPTGIYGYTF
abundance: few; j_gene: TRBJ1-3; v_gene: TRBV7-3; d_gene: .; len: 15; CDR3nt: TGTGCCAGCAGCTTAAGCTGGGGCCCTGGAAACACCATATATTTT; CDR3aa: CASSLSWGPGNTIYF
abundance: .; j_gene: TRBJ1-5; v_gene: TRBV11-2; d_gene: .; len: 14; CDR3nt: TGTGCCAGCAGCTCCAATCGGGCCCTGGAGGCCCAGCATTTT; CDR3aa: CASSSNRALEAQHF
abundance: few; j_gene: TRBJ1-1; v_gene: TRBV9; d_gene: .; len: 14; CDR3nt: TGTGCCAGCAGCGTGGGACCGATGAACACTGAAGCTTTCTTT; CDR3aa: CASSVGPMNTEAFF
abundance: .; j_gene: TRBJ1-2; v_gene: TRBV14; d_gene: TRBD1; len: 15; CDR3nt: TGTGCCAGCAGCCCTACAGGGGGCTCGACCTATGGCTACACCTTC; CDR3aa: CASSPTGGSTYGYTF
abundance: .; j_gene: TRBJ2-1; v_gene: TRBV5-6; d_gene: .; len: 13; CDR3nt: TGTGCCAGCAGCTTGGTGTCCGAGCATGAGCAGTTCTTC; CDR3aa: CASSLVSEHEQFF
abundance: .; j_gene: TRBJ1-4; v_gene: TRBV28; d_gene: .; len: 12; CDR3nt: TGTGCCAGCAGTCTTAGTGGGGAAAAACTGTTTTTT; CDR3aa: CASSLSGEKLFF
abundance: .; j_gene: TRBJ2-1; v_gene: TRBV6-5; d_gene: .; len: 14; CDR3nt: TGTGCCAGCAGTACCCGGGGGTCCTACAATGAGCAGTTCTTC; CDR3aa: CASSTRGSYNEQFF
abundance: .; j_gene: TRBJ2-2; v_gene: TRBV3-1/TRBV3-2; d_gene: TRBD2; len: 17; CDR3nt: TGTGCCAGCAGCCAAGAGCTAGCGGGGGGGCCGGGCGGGGAGCTGTTTTTT; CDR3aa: CASSQELAGGPGGELFF
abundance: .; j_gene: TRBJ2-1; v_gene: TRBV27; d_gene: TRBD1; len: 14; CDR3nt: TGTGCCAGCAGTCCTGACAGGGTTAGAGATGAGCAGTTCTTC; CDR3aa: CASSPDRVRDEQFF
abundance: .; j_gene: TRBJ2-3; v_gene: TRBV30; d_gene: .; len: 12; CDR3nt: TGTGCCTGGACACCGGCCTCAGATACGCAGTATTTT; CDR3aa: CAWTPASDTQYF
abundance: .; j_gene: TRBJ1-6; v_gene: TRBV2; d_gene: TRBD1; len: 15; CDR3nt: TGTGCCACCAAGAAAGCGGCAGGGGGAAATTCACCCCTCCACTTT; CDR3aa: CATKKAAGGNSPLHF
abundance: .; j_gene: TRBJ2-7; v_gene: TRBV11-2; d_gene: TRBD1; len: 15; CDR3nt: TGTGCCAGCAGCCTAATTGACAGGGTTCCTAACGAGCAGTACTTC; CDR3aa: CASSLIDRVPNEQYF
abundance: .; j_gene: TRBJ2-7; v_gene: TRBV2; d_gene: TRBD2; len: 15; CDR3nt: TGTGCCAGCACCCCGCGAGGAGGGGACTACTACGAGCAGTACTTC; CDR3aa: CASTPRGGDYYEQYF
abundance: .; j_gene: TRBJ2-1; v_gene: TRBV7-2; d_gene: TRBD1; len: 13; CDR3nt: TGTGCCAGCAGCTCTAGACAGGGGAATGAGCAGTTCTTC; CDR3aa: CASSSRQGNEQFF
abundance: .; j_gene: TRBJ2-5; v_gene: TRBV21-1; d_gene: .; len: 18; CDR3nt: TGTGCCAGCACCCCCCCCGCGGGGGGTGTGATGCTCCAAGAGACCCAGTACTTC; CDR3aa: CASTPPAGGVMLQETQYF
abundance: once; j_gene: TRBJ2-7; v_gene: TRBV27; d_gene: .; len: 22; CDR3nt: TGTGCCAGCAGTTCCCAACCACTTCAGGGGGGTGGGGGGTCAGGCCATCTTTCCGAGCAGTACTTC; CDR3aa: CASSSQPLQGGGGSGHLSEQYF
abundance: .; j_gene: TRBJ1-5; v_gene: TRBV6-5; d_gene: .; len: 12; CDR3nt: TGTGCCAGCAGCCACCCGGGGGGGCCCCAGCATTTT; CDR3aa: CASSHPGGPQHF
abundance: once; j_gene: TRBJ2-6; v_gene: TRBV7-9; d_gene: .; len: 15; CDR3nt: TGTGCCAGCTCTCCTTCCGACAGGGGGGCCAACGTCCTGACTTTC; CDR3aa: CASSPSDRGANVLTF
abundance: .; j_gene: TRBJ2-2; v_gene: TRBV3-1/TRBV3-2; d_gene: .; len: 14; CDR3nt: TGTGCCAGCAGGGGAGCGGCCTTAGCCGGGGAGCTGTTTTTT; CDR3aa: CASRGAALAGELFF
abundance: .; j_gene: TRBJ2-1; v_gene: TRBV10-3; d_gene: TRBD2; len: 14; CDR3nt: TGTGCCATCGGAGAGCGGGGGGACTACAATGAGCAGTTCTTC; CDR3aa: CAIGERGDYNEQFF
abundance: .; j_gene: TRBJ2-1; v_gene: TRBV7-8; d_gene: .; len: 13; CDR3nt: TGTGCCAGCAGCAGCCGACGTTACAATGAGCAGTTCTTC; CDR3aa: CASSSRRYNEQFF
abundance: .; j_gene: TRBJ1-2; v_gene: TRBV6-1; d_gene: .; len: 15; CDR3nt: TGTGCCAGCAGTGAAGGGGCCTCGAGGCTTTATGGCTACACCTTC; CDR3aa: CASSEGASRLYGYTF
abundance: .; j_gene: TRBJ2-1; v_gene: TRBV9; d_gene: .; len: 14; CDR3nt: TGTGCCAGCAGCGTAGGCGGGGAGTACAATGAGCAGTTCTTC; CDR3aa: CASSVGGEYNEQFF
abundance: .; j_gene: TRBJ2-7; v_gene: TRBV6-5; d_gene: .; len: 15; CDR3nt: TGTGCCAGCGTTATATTACCCGGGGGCTACTACGAGCAGTACTTC; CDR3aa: CASVILPGGYYEQYF
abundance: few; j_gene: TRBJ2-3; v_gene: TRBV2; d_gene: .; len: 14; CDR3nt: TGTGCCAGCAGCCAGTTATTTAGCACAGATACGCAGTATTTT; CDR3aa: CASSQLFSTDTQYF
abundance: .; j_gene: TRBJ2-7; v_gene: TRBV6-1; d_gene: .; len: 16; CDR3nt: TGTGCCAGCAGTGCTAGCCCTGCCGGGGGAGATGGCGAGCAGTACTTC; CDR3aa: CASSASPAGGDGEQYF
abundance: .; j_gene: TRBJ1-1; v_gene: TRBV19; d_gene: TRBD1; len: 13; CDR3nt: TGTGCCAGTAGCCACAGGGGGAACACTGAAGCTTTCTTT; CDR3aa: CASSHRGNTEAFF
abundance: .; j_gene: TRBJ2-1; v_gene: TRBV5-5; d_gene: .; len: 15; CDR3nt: TGTGCCAGCAGCTTGGACGAAGCGTCCTACAATGAGCAGTTCTTC; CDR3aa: CASSLDEASYNEQFF
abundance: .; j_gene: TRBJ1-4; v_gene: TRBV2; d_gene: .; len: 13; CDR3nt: TGTGCCAGCACGGACGGACCCAATGAAAAACTGTTTTTT; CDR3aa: CASTDGPNEKLFF